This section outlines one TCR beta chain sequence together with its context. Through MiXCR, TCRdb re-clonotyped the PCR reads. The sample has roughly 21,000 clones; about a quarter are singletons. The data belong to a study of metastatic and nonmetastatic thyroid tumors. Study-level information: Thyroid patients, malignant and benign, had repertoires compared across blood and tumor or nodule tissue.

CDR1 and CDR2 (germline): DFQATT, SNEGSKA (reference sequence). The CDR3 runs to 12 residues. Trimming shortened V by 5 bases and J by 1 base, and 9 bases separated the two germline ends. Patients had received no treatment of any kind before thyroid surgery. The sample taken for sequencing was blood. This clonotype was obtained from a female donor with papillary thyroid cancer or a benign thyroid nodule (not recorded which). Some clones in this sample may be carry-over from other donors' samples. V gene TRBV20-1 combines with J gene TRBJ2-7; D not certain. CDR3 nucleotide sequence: TGCAGTGCTGACCTCCCTTCCTACGAGCAGTACTTC. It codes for CSADLPSYEQYF.